These 11 T cell receptor beta chains came from one sample sequenced in a study of T cell responses to AZD1222 COVID-19 vaccine. TCRdb's copy holds only in-frame clones and misses some; the assay was immunoSEQ multiplex PCR. The sample has 100,000 to 150,000 clones, about 91% seen once. The sample was peripheral blood, taken on day 0 of AZD1222 vaccination. These receptors were obtained from an adult in good health.

This clone was seen a few times. This chain connects TRBV12-3 or TRBV12-4 to TRBJ1-1; perhaps TRBD1 as D (5 bases). The CDR3 sequence is 13 residues long. Trimming stripped 6 bases from V and 7 bases from J, with 15 bases between. The CDR3 sequence: CASSSLGVDEAFF. The CDR3, as DNA: TGTGCCAGCAGCTCCTTGGGGGTAGATGAAGCTTTCTTT.

The chain recombines TRBV6-5 with TRBJ1-2, with TRBD1 matching over 9 bases. After removal of 5 bases from V and 3 bases from J, the junction contained 7 bases not matched to a gene. CDR1 MNHEY and CDR2 SVGAGI come from the germline V gene. The CDR3 loop spans 15 amino acids. This CDR3 is CASSPNYRGHYGYTF. CDR3 DNA: TGTGCCAGCAGTCCAAACTACAGGGGGCACTATGGCTACACCTTC.

The CDR3 sequence: CASSQEGVPEAFF. The CDR3 DNA is TGCGCCAGCAGCCAAGAAGGGGTACCTGAAGCTTTCTTT. The V and J genes are TRBV4-1 and TRBJ1-1; TRBD1 might be the D (5 bases). The CDR3 length is 13 residues. Trimming left V 0 bases short and J 6 bases short, with 8 bases between. Germline assignment: CDR1 MGHRA and CDR2 YSYEKL.

V is TRBV7-2 and J is TRBJ2-2, with a possible D match to TRBD2 (6 bases). V gave up 1 base and J gave up 6 bases, with 9 bases separating them. Germline assignment: CDR1 SGHTA and CDR2 FQGNSA. The CDR3 has 14 residues. CDR3: CASSLVAGPGELFF. In nucleotides, the CDR3 is TGTGCCAGCAGCTTAGTTGCGGGGCCCGGGGAGCTGTTTTTT. Drawing the rest from reference TRBV7-2 and TRBJ2-2, the complete variable domain is GAGVSQSPSNKVTEKGKDVELRCDPISGHTALYWYRQSLGQGLEFLIYFQGNSAPDKSGLPSDRFSAERTGGSVSTLTIQRTQQEDSAVYLCASSLVAGPGELFFGEGSRLTVL.

A few counts support this clone. This specimen includes other DNA sequences encoding the same CDR3. The chain recombines TRBV24-1 with TRBJ1-2; D uncertain. This CDR3 is 12 amino acids long. Trimming cost V 0 bases and J 6 bases, with 4 bases left between them. Germline CDR1 is KGHDR and CDR2 is SFDVKD. CDR3 bases: TGTGCCACCAGTGATTTGTGGGATGGCTACACCTTC. Protein: CATSDLWDGYTF.

The chain employs TRBV19 and TRBJ1-3; no definite D call. The germline gives CDR1 LNHDA, CDR2 SQIVND (reference sequence). The CDR3 spans 16 residues. Deletions cut 7 bases from V and 0 bases from J, with 16 bases between. The CDR3 DNA reads TGTGCCAGTACTTGGTTGGCTTCTTCCTCTGGAAACACCATATATTTT. Translated, it gives CASTWLASSSGNTIYF. Supplemented by reference TRBV19 and TRBJ1-3, the full variable domain reads DGGITQSPKYLFRKEGQNVTLSCEQNLNHDAMYWYRQDPGQGLRLIYYSQIVNDFQKGDIAEGYSVSREKKESFPLTVTSAQKNPTAFYLCASTWLASSSGNTIYFGEGSWLTVV.

This chain links TRBV6-5 with TRBJ1-4; D may be TRBD1 (6 bases). V was cut by 8 bases and J by 4 bases, with 14 bases left in between. This CDR3 comprises 14 residues. The germline CDR1 and CDR2 sequences are MNHEY and SVGAGI. CDR3 coding DNA: TGTGCCAGCCTCCATACAGGGAATAATGAAAAACTGTTTTTT. It translates to CASLHTGNNEKLFF.

V gene TRBV7-6 combines with J gene TRBJ2-5; 9 bases line up with TRBD2. V shed 5 bases, J shed 4 bases, and the junction held 11 bases outside the gene matches. CDR3 size: 16 residues. CDR1 is SGHVS, CDR2 FNYEAQ, per germline. This CDR3 reads CASSPRGTSLSETQYF. DNA for the CDR3: TGTGCCAGCAGCCCGAGGGGGACTAGCTTGTCAGAGACCCAGTACTTC.

This clone is a singleton in its sample. The chain recombines TRBV9 with TRBJ2-5; the D gene is possibly TRBD2 (6 bases). Germline V gene sequence: CDR1 SGDLS, CDR2 YYNGEE. This CDR3 has 18 amino acids. V dropped 3 bases and J dropped 4 bases, with 25 bases sitting between them. CDR3 sequence reads: CASSALGLSNGGGETQYF. CDR3 nucleotide sequence: TGTGCCAGCAGCGCTCTGGGCCTGTCCAACGGGGGAGGAGAGACCCAGTACTTC.

This rearrangement joins TRBV5-4 to TRBJ2-1, with 11 bases identical to TRBD1. Germline V CDR1 and CDR2: SGHNT, YYREEE (reference sequence). This CDR3 is built from 16 residues. J lost 4 bases, V lost 0 bases, and 3 bases had no gene match. The CDR3 loop reads CASSLEGTGGYNEQFF. The CDR3, as DNA: TGTGCCAGCAGCTTGGAGGGGACAGGGGGATACAATGAGCAGTTCTTC.

For this clone: One end of the junction does not line up with germline, which may come from a read error. The gene calls are TRBV7-7 and TRBJ1-4, with D possibly matching TRBD1 (6 bases). The CDR3 length is 16 residues. Per germline, CDR1 SSHAT and CDR2 FNYEAQ (reference sequence). CDR3 coding DNA: TGTGCTAGCAGCAACCCCTGGGGGGGCTCTAATGAAAAACTGTTTTTT. It yields the protein CASSNPWGGSNEKLFF.